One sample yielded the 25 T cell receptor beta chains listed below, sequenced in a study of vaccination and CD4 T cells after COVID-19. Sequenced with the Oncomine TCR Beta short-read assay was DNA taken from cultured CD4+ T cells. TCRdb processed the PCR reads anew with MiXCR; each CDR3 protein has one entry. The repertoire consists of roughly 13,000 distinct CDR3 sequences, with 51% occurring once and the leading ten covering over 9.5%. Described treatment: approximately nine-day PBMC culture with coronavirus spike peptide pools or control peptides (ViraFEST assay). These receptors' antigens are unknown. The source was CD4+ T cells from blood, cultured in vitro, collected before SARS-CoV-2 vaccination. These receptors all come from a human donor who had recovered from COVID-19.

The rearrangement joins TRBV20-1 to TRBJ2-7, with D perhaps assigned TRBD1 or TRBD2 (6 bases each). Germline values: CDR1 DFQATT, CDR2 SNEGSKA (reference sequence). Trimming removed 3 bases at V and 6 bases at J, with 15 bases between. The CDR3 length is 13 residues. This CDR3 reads CSARTRETGEQYF. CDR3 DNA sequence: TGCAGTGCTAGGACACGGGAGACAGGCGAGCAGTACTTC.

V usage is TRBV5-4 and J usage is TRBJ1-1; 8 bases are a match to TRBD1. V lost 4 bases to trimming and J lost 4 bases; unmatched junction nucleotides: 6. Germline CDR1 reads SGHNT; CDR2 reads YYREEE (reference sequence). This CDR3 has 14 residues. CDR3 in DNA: TGTGCCAGCAGCCAACGGACAGGGAGCACTGAAGCTTTCTTT. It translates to CASSQRTGSTEAFF.

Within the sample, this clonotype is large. Here the CDR3 reads CASSLGDPNGGEAFF. The CDR3, as DNA: TGTGCCAGCAGCTTAGGTGACCCCAACGGAGGTGAAGCTTTCTTT. The V and J genes are TRBV7-9 and TRBJ1-1; D is unclear. Germline CDR1 is SEHNR and CDR2 is FQNEAQ (reference sequence). The CDR3 contains 15 residues. The V and J ends lost 1 base and 7 bases respectively, with 16 bases between them. The full variable domain, rest sourced from reference TRBV7-9 and TRBJ1-1, is DTGVSQNPRHKITKRGQNVTFRCDPISEHNRLYWYRQTLGQGPEFLTYFQNEAQLEKSRLLSDRFSAERPKGSFSTLEIQRTEQGDSAMYLCASSLGDPNGGEAFFGQGTRLTVV.

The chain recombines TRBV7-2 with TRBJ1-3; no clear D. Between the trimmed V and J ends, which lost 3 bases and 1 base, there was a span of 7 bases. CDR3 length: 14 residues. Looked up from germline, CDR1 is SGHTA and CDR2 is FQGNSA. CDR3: CASSFGGSGNTIYF. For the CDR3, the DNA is TGTGCCAGCAGCTTTGGCGGGTCTGGAAACACCATATATTTT.

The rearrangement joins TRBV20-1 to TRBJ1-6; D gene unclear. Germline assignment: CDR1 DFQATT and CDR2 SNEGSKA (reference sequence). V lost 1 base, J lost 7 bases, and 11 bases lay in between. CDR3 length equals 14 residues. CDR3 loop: CSARVTVTNSPLHF. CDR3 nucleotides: TGCAGTGCTAGAGTCACGGTAACGAATTCACCCCTCCACTTT.

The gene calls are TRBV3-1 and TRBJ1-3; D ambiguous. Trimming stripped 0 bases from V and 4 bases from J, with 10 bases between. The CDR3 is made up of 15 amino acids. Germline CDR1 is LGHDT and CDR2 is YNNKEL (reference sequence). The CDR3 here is CASSQDLGPGNTIYF. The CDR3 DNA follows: TGTGCCAGCAGCCAAGACCTAGGACCCGGAAACACCATATATTTT.

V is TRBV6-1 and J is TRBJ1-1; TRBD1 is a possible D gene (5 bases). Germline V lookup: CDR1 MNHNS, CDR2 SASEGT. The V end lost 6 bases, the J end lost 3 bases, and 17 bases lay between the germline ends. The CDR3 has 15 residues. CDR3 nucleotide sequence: TGTGCCAGCAGCCCTAAGGCAGGGCGGCACACTGAAGCTTTCTTT. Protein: CASSPKAGRHTEAFF.

CDR3 DNA sequence: TGCGCCAGCAGTGGACAGACAAGAACTTATCAGCCCCAGCATTTT. Its translation: CASSGQTRTYQPQHF. This chain links TRBV10-1 with TRBJ1-5, with TRBD1 as a possible D gene (5 bases). V lost 4 bases and J lost 5, with 15 bases in between. Germline V gene lookup returns CDR1 WNHNN and CDR2 SYGVQD (reference sequence). CDR3 length: 15 residues.

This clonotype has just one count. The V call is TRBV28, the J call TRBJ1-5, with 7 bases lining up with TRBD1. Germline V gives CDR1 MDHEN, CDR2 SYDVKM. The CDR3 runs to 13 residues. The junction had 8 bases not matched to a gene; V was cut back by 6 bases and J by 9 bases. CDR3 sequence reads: CASSRQGERPQHF. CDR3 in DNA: TGTGCCAGCAGCAGACAGGGAGAGAGGCCCCAGCATTTT.

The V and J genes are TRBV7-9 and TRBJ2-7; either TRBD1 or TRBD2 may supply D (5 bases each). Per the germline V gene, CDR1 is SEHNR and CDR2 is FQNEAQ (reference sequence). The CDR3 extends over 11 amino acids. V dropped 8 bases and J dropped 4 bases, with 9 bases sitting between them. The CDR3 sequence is CASVGEYEQYF. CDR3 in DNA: TGTGCCAGCGTAGGGGAGTACGAGCAGTACTTC.

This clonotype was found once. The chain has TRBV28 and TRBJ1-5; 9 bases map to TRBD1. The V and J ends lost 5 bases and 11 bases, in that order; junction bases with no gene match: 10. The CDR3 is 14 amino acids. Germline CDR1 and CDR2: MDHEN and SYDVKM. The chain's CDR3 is CASSTPGQGPAQHF. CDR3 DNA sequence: TGTGCCAGCAGTACCCCGGGACAGGGTCCGGCCCAGCATTTT.

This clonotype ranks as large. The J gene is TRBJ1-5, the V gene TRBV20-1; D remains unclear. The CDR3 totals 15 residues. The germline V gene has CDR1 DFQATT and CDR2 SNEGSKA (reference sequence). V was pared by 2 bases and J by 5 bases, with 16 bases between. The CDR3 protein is CSARKAVSVDQPQHF. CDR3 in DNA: TGCAGTGCTAGAAAGGCGGTCTCGGTGGATCAGCCCCAGCATTTT.

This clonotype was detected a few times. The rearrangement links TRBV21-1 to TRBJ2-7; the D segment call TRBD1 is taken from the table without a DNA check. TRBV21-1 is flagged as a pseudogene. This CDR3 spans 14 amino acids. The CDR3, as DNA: TGTGCCAGCAGCAGGAGGGGGGAAACCTACGAGCAGTACTTC. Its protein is CASSRRGETYEQYF.

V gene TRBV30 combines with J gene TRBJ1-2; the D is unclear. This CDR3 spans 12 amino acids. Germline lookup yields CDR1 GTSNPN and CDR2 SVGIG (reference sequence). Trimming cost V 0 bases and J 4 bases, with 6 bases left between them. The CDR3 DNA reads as TGTGCCTGGAGTGTAGGACCCTATGGCTACACCTTC. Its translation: CAWSVGPYGYTF.

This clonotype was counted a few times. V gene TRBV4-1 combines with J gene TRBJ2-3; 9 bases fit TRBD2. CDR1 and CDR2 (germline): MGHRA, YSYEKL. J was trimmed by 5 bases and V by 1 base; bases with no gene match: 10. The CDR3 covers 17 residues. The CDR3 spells CASSQALLAGVGDTQYF. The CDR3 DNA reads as TGCGCCAGCAGCCAAGCTCTCTTAGCGGGGGTCGGAGATACGCAGTATTTT.

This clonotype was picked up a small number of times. The CDR3 DNA follows: TGTGCCAGCAGCTTCATGCGGACAGAGGAAGAGACCCAGTACTTC. Protein: CASSFMRTEEETQYF. V gene TRBV7-2 combines with J gene TRBJ2-5; a possible D gene is TRBD1 (6 bases). There are 15 residues in the CDR3. The V gene's germline CDR1 is SGHTA and CDR2 FQGNSA. Trimming removed 3 bases from V and 3 bases from J, with 14 bases in between.

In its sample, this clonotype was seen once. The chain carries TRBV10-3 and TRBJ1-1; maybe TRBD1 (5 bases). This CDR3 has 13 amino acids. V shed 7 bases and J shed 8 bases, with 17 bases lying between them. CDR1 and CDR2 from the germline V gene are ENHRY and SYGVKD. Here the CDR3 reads CAITRGTDREAFF. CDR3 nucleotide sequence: TGTGCCATCACCCGAGGGACGGATCGAGAAGCTTTCTTT.

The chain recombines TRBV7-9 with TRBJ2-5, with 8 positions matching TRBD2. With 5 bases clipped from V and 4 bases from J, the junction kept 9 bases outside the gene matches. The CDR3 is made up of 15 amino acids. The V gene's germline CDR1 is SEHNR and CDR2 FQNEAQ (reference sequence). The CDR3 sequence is CASSHTPLAGETQYF. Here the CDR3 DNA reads TGTGCCAGCAGCCACACCCCTCTAGCGGGAGAGACCCAGTACTTC.

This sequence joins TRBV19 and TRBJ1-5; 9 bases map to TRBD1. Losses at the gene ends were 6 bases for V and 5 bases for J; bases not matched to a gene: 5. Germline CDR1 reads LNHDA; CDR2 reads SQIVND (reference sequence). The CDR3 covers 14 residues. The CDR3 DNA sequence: TGTGCCAGTAGCCCCACAGGGGGCCATCAGCCCCAGCATTTT. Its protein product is CASSPTGGHQPQHF.

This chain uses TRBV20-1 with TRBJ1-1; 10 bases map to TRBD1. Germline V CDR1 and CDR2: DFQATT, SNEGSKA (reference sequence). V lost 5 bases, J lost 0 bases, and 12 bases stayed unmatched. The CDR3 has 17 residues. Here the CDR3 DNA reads TGCAGTGCTCGGCGCCCCTTGGGACAGGGGATGAACACTGAAGCTTTCTTT. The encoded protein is CSARRPLGQGMNTEAFF.

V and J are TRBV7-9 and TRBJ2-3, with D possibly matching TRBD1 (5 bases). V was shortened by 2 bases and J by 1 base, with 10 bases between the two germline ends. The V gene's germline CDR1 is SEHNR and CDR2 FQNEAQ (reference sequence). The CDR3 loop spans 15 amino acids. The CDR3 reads CASSLLRQRTDTQYF. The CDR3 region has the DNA TGTGCCAGCAGCTTACTCAGACAGCGCACAGATACGCAGTATTTT.

As DNA, the CDR3 is TGTGCCAGCAGTCGATCCCCGGACAGGGGGTGGGGTAGCAATCAGCCCCAGCATTTT. Encoded protein: CASSRSPDRGWGSNQPQHF. The chain has TRBV28 and TRBJ1-5; 10 bases match TRBD1. Germline CDR1 and CDR2: MDHEN and SYDVKM. CDR3 length: 19 residues. V was pared by 5 bases and J by 0 bases, with 13 bases of the junction left unmatched.

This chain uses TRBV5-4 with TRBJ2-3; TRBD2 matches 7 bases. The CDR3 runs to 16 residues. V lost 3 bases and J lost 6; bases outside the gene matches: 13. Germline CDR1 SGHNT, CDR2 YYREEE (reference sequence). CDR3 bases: TGTGCCAGCAGCTCCCTGATGGCGGGAGTCGCTGATACGCAGTATTTT. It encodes CASSSLMAGVADTQYF.

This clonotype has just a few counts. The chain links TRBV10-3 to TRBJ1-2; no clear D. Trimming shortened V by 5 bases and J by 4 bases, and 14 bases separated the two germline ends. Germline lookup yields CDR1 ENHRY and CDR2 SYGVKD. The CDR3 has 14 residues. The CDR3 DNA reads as TGTGCCATCAGTAACAGTGGGAGTGCCTATGGCTACACCTTC. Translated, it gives CAISNSGSAYGYTF.

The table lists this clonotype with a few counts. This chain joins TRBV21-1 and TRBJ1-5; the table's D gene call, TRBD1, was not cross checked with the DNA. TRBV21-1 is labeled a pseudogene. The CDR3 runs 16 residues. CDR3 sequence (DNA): TGTGCCAGCAGCAATTTAGGACAGGGGCGAAATCAGCCCCAGCATTTT. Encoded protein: CASSNLGQGRNQPQHF.